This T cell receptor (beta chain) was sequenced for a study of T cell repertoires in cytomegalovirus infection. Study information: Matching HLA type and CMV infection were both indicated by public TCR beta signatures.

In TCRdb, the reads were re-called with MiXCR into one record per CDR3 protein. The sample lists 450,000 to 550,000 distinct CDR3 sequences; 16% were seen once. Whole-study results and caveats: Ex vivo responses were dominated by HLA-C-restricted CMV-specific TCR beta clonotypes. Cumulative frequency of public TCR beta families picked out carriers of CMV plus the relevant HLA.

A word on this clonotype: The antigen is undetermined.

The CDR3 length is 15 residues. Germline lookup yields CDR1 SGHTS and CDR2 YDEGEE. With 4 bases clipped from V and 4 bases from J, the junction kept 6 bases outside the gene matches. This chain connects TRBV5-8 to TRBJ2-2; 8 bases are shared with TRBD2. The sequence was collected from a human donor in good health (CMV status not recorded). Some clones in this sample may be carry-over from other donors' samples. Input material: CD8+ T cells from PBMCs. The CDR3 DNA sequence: TGTGCCAGCAGCGGCGGGAGGTCTGGCACCGGGGAGCTGTTTTTT. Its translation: CASSGGRSGTGELFF. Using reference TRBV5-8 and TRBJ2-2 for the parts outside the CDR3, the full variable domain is EAGVTQSPTHLIKTRGQQATLRCSPISGHTSVYWYQQALGLGLQFLLWYDEGEERNRGNFPPRFSGRQFPNYSSELNVNALELEDSALYLCASSGGRSGTGELFFGEGSRLTVL.